The next 4 T cell receptor beta chains were all read from a single sample in a study of OX40 agonist ivuxolimab in advanced cancers. The protocol was immunoSEQ multiplex PCR, while the TCRdb copy is restricted to in-frame clones and leaves out a portion. Seen here are approximately 100,000 clones, 90% observed once, and the top ten hold approximately 0.49%. Here the sequenced sample was CD4+ or CD8+ T cells sorted from blood, taken in a trial of the OX40 agonist ivuxolimab. The receptors derive from an adult with an advanced solid tumor such as melanoma, head and neck, liver or kidney cancer.

The chain joins TRBV7-9 to TRBJ1-4; no clear D. V shed 4 bases and J shed 1 base, with 7 bases lying between them. In germline, CDR1 is SEHNR, CDR2 FQNEAQ (reference sequence). This CDR3 has 14 residues. As DNA, the CDR3 is TGTGCCAGCAGCTCGGGGATAACTAATGAAAAACTGTTTTTT. This encodes CASSSGITNEKLFF.

This clone came up once. The rearrangement uses TRBV7-9 and TRBJ1-4; D is ambiguous. The germline gives CDR1 SEHNR, CDR2 FQNEAQ (reference sequence). This CDR3 region has 14 residues. V lost 5 bases and J 5 bases, leaving 12 bases between the germline ends. In DNA form, the CDR3 reads TGTGCCAGCAGCATACAGCTCGTGAATGAAAAACTGTTTTTT. The encoded protein is CASSIQLVNEKLFF. Full variable domain (remainder filled in from reference TRBV7-9 and TRBJ1-4): DTGVSQNPRHKITKRGQNVTFRCDPISEHNRLYWYRQTLGQGPEFLTYFQNEAQLEKSRLLSDRFSAERPKGSFSTLEIQRTEQGDSAMYLCASSIQLVNEKLFFGSGTQLSVL.

The chain joins TRBV5-1 to TRBJ1-2; 10 bases match TRBD1. The germline V gene has CDR1 SGHRS and CDR2 YFSETQ. The CDR3 has 15 residues. The V and J ends lost 4 bases and 4 bases, in that order; junction bases with no gene match: 7. CDR3 residues: CASSAMTGGPYGYTF. In nucleotides, the CDR3 is TGCGCCAGCAGCGCGATGACAGGGGGCCCCTATGGCTACACCTTC.

The rearrangement uses TRBV5-1 and TRBJ1-1; TRBD1 is a possible D gene (5 bases). Germline V gene data show CDR1 as SGHRS and CDR2 as YFSETQ. V was trimmed by 5 bases and J by 1 base, leaving 12 bases between them. The CDR3 is 14 residues long. CDR3 in DNA: TGCGCCAGCAGATCCCGGGGGGAGAACACTGAAGCTTTCTTT. Its protein is CASRSRGENTEAFF.